This entry lists 17 T cell receptor beta chains sequenced from one sample in a study of blood T cell repertoires in COVID-19. Only in-frame clones appear in the TCRdb table, and some are missing; sequencing was by immunoSEQ multiplex PCR. The sample yields 19,000 or so clones, approximately 86% seen once. The sample was peripheral blood. Receptors originate from a man between 65 and 85 years old with acute or convalescent COVID-19.

The chain has TRBV5-4 and TRBJ1-2, with D tentatively TRBD1 (6 bases). V was trimmed by 3 bases and J by 4 bases, leaving 10 bases between them. Germline CDR1 and CDR2: SGHNT and YYREEE (reference sequence). This CDR3 spans 13 amino acids. As DNA, the CDR3 is TGTGCCAGCAGCTCAGGACAGTTCTATGGCTACACCTTC. Amino acid sequence: CASSSGQFYGYTF.

The chain has TRBV7-2 and TRBJ2-5; a possible D gene is TRBD2 (5 bases). CDR1 is SGHTA, CDR2 FQGNSA, per germline. The CDR3 length is 13 residues. V lost 4 bases and J lost 9, with 15 bases in between. CDR3 residues: CASSYSRDGSQYF. DNA of the CDR3: TGTGCCAGCAGCTATAGTCGGGATGGGTCCCAGTACTTC.

The chain employs TRBV2 and TRBJ2-7; D is possibly TRBD1 (6 bases). CDR1 and CDR2 (germline): SNHLY, FYNNEI. The CDR3 is 13 amino acids. With 3 bases removed from V and 2 bases from J, the gap between germline ends came to 8 bases. The CDR3 here is CASSDGQTYEQYF. The CDR3 DNA is TGTGCCAGCAGTGATGGACAGACCTACGAGCAGTACTTC.

The chain has TRBV6-5 and TRBJ1-1; no reliable D call. The V end was cut by 8 bases, the J end by 4 bases, with 17 bases between. This CDR3 region has 14 residues. The germline gives CDR1 MNHEY, CDR2 SVGAGI. The CDR3 DNA reads TGTGCCAGCTCTACAGAACCCGGTCTCACTGAAGCTTTCTTT. Protein sequence: CASSTEPGLTEAFF.

The chain couples TRBV9 to TRBJ2-3, with TRBD2 identical over 8 bases. The length of the CDR3 is 16 residues. V shed 3 bases and J 2 bases; nucleotides not matched to a gene: 8. Germline V gene lookup returns CDR1 SGDLS and CDR2 YYNGEE. CDR3 bases: TGTGCCAGCAGCGGTCGCGGGAGGTCATACACAGATACGCAGTATTTT. It encodes CASSGRGRSYTDTQYF.

The chain has TRBV24-1 and TRBJ2-2; 13 bases are shared with TRBD2. From germline, CDR1 is KGHDR and CDR2 SFDVKD. The CDR3 is 18 residues long. The junction had 11 bases not matched to a gene; V was cut back by 7 bases and J by 4 bases. In nucleotides, the CDR3 is TGTGCCACCAGCGATACTAGCGGGAGGGTGTCGGGCACCGGGGAGCTGTTTTTT. Protein product: CATSDTSGRVSGTGELFF.

The chain is built from TRBV2 and TRBJ1-4, with a tentative D call TRBD1 (5 bases). This CDR3 spans 14 amino acids. Deletions cut 1 base from V and 8 bases from J, with 11 bases between. CDR1 is SNHLY, CDR2 FYNNEI, per germline. CDR3 sequence: CASSEGREGEKLFF. The CDR3 DNA reads TGTGCCAGCAGTGAAGGACGGGAGGGGGAAAAACTGTTTTTT. Combining the CDR3 with reference TRBV2 and TRBJ1-4 gives the whole variable domain EPEVTQTPSHQVTQMGQEVILRCVPISNHLYFYWYRQILGQKVEFLVSFYNNEISEKSEIFDDQFSVERPDGSNFTLKIRSTKLEDSAMYFCASSEGREGEKLFFGSGTQLSVL.

V usage is TRBV6-6 and J usage is TRBJ2-6, with TRBD2 matching 8 bases. Unmatched junction bases numbered 3, after V lost 5 bases and J lost 0 bases. This CDR3 contains 16 residues. Germline lookup yields CDR1 MNHNY and CDR2 SVGAGI (reference sequence). CDR3 DNA sequence: TGTGCCAGCAGTAGCGGGAGAGGCTCTGGGGCCAACGTCCTGACTTTC. This translates into CASSSGRGSGANVLTF.

The chain uses TRBV7-2 and TRBJ1-5; no clear D gene. V shed 3 bases and J shed 7 bases, with 10 bases lying between them. Germline CDR1 is SGHTA and CDR2 is FQGNSA. The CDR3 is made up of 13 amino acids. CDR3 DNA: TGTGCCAGCAGCTTTGAGGGTACGCAGCCCCAGCATTTT. Protein: CASSFEGTQPQHF.

CDR3 sequence reads: CASSAATSSYEQYF. The CDR3 bases are TGCGCCAGCAGCGCTGCTACTAGCTCCTACGAGCAGTACTTC. The chain recombines TRBV5-1 with TRBJ2-7, with D possibly matching TRBD2 (5 bases). CDR3 size: 14 residues. Per germline, CDR1 SGHRS and CDR2 YFSETQ. The ends were cut back, 4 bases at V and 0 bases at J, with 11 bases in the middle.

The rearrangement links TRBV11-1 to TRBJ1-6; D unresolved. The ends were cut back, 5 bases at V and 7 bases at J, with 12 bases in the middle. Germline CDR1 is SGHAT and CDR2 is FQDESV (reference sequence). The length of the CDR3 is 14 residues. CDR3 sequence: CASSLGRENSPLHF. The CDR3, as DNA: TGTGCCAGCAGCCTCGGGAGGGAAAATTCACCCCTCCACTTT. Together with reference TRBV11-1 and TRBJ1-6, the CDR3 gives the full variable domain: EAEVAQSPRYKITEKSQAVAFWCDPISGHATLYWYRQILGQGPELLVQFQDESVVDDSQLPKDRFSAERLKGVDSTLKIQPAELGDSAMYLCASSLGRENSPLHFGNGTRLTVT.

The chain is built from TRBV24-1 and TRBJ2-7; D possibly corresponds to TRBD1 (6 bases). This CDR3 is 12 amino acids long. Germline values: CDR1 KGHDR, CDR2 SFDVKD. Between the trimmed V and J ends, which lost 10 bases and 2 bases, there was a span of 11 bases. CDR3 DNA: TGTGCCACAGGGGGAAGCACCTACGAGCAGTACTTC. Protein: CATGGSTYEQYF.

The chain uses TRBV2 and TRBJ1-3; 10 bases are a match to TRBD1. Germline V gene sequence: CDR1 SNHLY, CDR2 FYNNEI. With 1 base clipped from V and 5 bases from J, the junction kept 2 bases outside the gene matches. The CDR3 sequence is 15 residues long. This CDR3 is CASSEGGQGRNTIYF. The CDR3 DNA follows: TGTGCCAGCAGTGAAGGGGGACAGGGGAGAAACACCATATATTTT. Full variable domain (outside the CDR3, taken from reference TRBV2 and TRBJ1-3): EPEVTQTPSHQVTQMGQEVILRCVPISNHLYFYWYRQILGQKVEFLVSFYNNEISEKSEIFDDQFSVERPDGSNFTLKIRSTKLEDSAMYFCASSEGGQGRNTIYFGEGSWLTVV.

The chain links TRBV4-1 to TRBJ2-5; tentative D call: TRBD2 (6 bases). Germline-derived CDR1 and CDR2 are MGHRA and YSYEKL. The CDR3 has 13 residues. Trimming stripped 4 bases from V and 4 bases from J, with 10 bases between. CDR3 coding DNA: TGCGCCAGCAGCCCACCAGCGGGAGAGACCCAGTACTTC. This sequence encodes CASSPPAGETQYF.

The V gene is TRBV7-8, the J gene TRBJ1-1, with TRBD1 identical over 7 bases. V lost 8 bases, J lost 1 base, and 7 bases stayed unmatched. Germline CDR1 and CDR2: SGHVS and FQNEAQ. The length of the CDR3 is 14 residues. CDR3 nucleotide sequence: TGTGCCAGCCGCCCCGGGACAGAGAACACTGAAGCTTTCTTT. Encoded protein: CASRPGTENTEAFF.

The V gene is TRBV7-2, the J gene TRBJ2-7, with 10 positions matching TRBD2. Germline lookup yields CDR1 SGHTA and CDR2 FQGNSA. The CDR3 is 14 residues long. The junction had 5 bases not matched to a gene; V was cut back by 2 bases and J by 7 bases. CDR3 residues: CASSLRRLAGEQYF. The CDR3 bases are TGTGCCAGCAGCTTACGTAGACTAGCGGGTGAGCAGTACTTC.

The J gene is TRBJ2-7, the V gene TRBV3-1 (or the pseudogene TRBV3-2); D remains unclear. The V end lost 6 bases, the J end lost 2 bases, and 5 bases lay between the germline ends. CDR3 length: 11 amino acids. The germline CDR1 and CDR2 sequences are LGHDT and YNNKEL (reference sequence). The CDR3 DNA follows: TGTGCCAGCAGGCTAACCTACGAGCAGTACTTC. Residues: CASRLTYEQYF.